The rows below give T cell receptor beta chains drawn from one sample of a study of blood T cell repertoires in COVID-19. Profiled with immunoSEQ multiplex PCR; TCRdb holds only in-frame clones, not every one. The repertoire holds around 130,000 clones, roughly 82% seen once, with around 10% in the top ten. The sample consisted of peripheral blood. The receptors originated from a human donor in a cohort sampled during active COVID-19. CDR3s include the opening cysteine and the closing phenylalanine or tryptophan. Each record gives: clone size, D gene, CDR3 length, J gene, V gene, CDR3 protein, CDR3 DNA. The D gene is left open where the match is weak. Only part of the rows carry a size: once, few, many, or a class if the clone is expanded.

clone_size: once
d_call: TRBD2
cdr3_length: 15
j_call: TRBJ2-5
v_call: TRBV6-5
cdr3_aa: CASSFSGGLKETQYF
cdr3_nt: TGTGCCAGCAGTTTTAGCGGGGGATTAAAAGAGACCCAGTACTTC

clone_size: -
d_call: TRBD2
cdr3_length: 15
j_call: TRBJ2-1
v_call: TRBV7-2
cdr3_aa: CASSAGTSGGARQFF
cdr3_nt: TGTGCCAGCAGCGCGGGGACTAGCGGGGGGGCTCGGCAGTTCTTC

clone_size: -
d_call: TRBD1
cdr3_length: 16
j_call: TRBJ2-7
v_call: TRBV27
cdr3_aa: CASSSTGTGGFYEQYF
cdr3_nt: TGTGCCAGCAGTTCAACCGGGACAGGGGGCTTCTACGAGCAGTACTTC

clone_size: once
d_call: -
cdr3_length: 13
j_call: TRBJ1-1
v_call: TRBV28
cdr3_aa: CASSLLLNTEAFF
cdr3_nt: TGTGCCAGCAGTTTACTCTTGAACACTGAAGCTTTCTTT

clone_size: -
d_call: TRBD1
cdr3_length: 14
j_call: TRBJ1-1
v_call: TRBV11-2
cdr3_aa: CASRTQGAYTEAFF
cdr3_nt: TGTGCCAGCAGGACACAGGGGGCGTACACTGAAGCTTTCTTT

clone_size: -
d_call: TRBD1
cdr3_length: 15
j_call: TRBJ1-6
v_call: TRBV3-1/TRBV3-2
cdr3_aa: CASSPRTGPASPLHF
cdr3_nt: TGTGCCAGCAGCCCACGGACAGGGCCGGCTTCACCCCTCCACTTT

clone_size: -
d_call: -
cdr3_length: 14
j_call: TRBJ1-4
v_call: TRBV7-9
cdr3_aa: CASSPPATNEKLFF
cdr3_nt: TGTGCCAGCAGCCCCCCAGCAACTAATGAAAAACTGTTTTTT

clone_size: -
d_call: TRBD2
cdr3_length: 16
j_call: TRBJ2-5
v_call: TRBV7-9
cdr3_aa: CASSLGLAGYQETQYF
cdr3_nt: TGTGCCAGCAGCCTTGGTCTAGCGGGGTACCAAGAGACCCAGTACTTC

clone_size: -
d_call: -
cdr3_length: 14
j_call: TRBJ1-2
v_call: TRBV5-1
cdr3_aa: CASSFAGVGYGYTF
cdr3_nt: TGCGCCAGCAGCTTCGCGGGTGTTGGCTATGGCTACACCTTC

clone_size: -
d_call: -
cdr3_length: 16
j_call: TRBJ1-3
v_call: TRBV3-1/TRBV3-2
cdr3_aa: CASSQASGRAGNTIYF
cdr3_nt: TGTGCCAGCAGCCAAGCCTCGGGGAGAGCTGGAAACACCATATATTTT

clone_size: -
d_call: TRBD2
cdr3_length: 17
j_call: TRBJ2-2
v_call: TRBV24-1
cdr3_aa: CATSGDTGTSGTGELFF
cdr3_nt: TGTGCCACCAGTGGGGACACCGGGACTAGCGGCACCGGGGAGCTGTTTTTT

clone_size: -
d_call: TRBD1
cdr3_length: 16
j_call: TRBJ1-5
v_call: TRBV2
cdr3_aa: CASSAFPTGAGQPQHF
cdr3_nt: TGTGCCAGCAGTGCATTCCCGACAGGGGCGGGTCAGCCCCAGCATTTT